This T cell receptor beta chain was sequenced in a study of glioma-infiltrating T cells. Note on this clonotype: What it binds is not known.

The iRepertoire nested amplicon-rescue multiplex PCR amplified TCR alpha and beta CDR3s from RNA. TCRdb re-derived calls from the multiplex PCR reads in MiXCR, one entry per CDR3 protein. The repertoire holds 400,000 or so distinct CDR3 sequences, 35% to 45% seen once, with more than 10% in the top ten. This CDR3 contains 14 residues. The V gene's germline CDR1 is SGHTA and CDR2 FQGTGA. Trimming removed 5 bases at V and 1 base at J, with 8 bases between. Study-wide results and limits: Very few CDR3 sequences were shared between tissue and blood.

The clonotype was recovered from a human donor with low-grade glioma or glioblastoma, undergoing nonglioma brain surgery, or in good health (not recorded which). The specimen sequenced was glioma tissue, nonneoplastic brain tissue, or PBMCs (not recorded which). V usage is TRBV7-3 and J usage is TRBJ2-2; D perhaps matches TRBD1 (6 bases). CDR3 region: CASSQTGNTGELFF. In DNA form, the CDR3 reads TGTGCCAGCAGCCAGACAGGGAACACCGGGGAGCTGTTTTTT. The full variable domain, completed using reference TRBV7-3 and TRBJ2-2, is GAGVSQTPSNKVTEKGKYVELRCDPISGHTALYWYRQSLGQGPEFLIYFQGTGAADDSGLPNDRFFAVRPEGSVSTLKIQRTERGDSAVYLCASSQTGNTGELFFGEGSRLTVL.